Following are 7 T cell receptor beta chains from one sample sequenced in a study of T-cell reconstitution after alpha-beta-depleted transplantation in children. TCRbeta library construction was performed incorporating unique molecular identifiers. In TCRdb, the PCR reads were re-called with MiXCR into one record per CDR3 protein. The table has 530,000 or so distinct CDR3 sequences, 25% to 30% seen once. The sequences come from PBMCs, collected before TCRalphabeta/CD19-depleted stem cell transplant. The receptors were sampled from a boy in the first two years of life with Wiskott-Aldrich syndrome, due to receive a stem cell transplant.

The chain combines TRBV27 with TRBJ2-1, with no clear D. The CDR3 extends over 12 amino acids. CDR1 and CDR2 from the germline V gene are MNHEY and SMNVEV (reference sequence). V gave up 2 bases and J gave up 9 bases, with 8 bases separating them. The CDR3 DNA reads TGTGCCAGCAGTTTAAGTGGGTTTGAGCAGTTCTTC. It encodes CASSLSGFEQFF.

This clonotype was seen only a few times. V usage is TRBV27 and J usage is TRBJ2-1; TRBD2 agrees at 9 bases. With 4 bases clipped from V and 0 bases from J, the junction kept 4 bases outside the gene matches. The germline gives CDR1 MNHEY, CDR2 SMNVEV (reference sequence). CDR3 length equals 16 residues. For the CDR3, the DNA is TGTGCCAGCAGTTCCCAGCGGGAGGTCTCCTACAATGAGCAGTTCTTC. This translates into CASSSQREVSYNEQFF.

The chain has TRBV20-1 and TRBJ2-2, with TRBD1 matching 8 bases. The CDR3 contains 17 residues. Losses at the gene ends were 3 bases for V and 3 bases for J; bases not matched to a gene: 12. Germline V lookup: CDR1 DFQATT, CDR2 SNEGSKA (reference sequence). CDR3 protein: CSARASGGAIYTGELFF. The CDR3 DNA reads TGCAGTGCTAGGGCCTCAGGGGGCGCTATCTACACCGGGGAGCTGTTTTTT.

The DNA for the CDR3 is TGTGCCAGCCGGGACTCTGGAAACACCATATATTTT. Its translation: CASRDSGNTIYF. This sequence joins TRBV3-1 and TRBJ1-3; D gene uncertain. The V gene lost 8 bases and the J gene lost 0 bases, with 5 bases spanning the gap. The CDR3 runs 12 residues. CDR1 is LGHDT and CDR2 is YNNKEL in the germline V gene (reference sequence).

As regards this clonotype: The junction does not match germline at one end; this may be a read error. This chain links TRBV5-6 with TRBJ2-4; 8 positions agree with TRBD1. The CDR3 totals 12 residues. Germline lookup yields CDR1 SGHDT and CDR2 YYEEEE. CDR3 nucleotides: TGTGCCAGCAGCTTGGGACAGGGGTTGTTCTCCTTC. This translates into CASSLGQGLFSF.

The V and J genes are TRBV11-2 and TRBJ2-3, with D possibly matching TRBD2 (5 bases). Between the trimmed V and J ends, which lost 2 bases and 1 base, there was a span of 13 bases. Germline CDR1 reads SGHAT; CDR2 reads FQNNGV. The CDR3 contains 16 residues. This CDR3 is CASSLLIRDGTDTQYF. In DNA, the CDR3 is TGTGCCAGCAGCTTATTAATCCGGGATGGCACAGATACGCAGTATTTT.

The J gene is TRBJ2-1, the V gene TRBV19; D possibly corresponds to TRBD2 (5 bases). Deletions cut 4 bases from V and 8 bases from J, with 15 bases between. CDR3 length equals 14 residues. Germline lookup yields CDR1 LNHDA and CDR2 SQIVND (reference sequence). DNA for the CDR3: TGTGCCAGTAGTAGTGGACTGGAGTCAGATGAGCAGTTCTTC. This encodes CASSSGLESDEQFF.